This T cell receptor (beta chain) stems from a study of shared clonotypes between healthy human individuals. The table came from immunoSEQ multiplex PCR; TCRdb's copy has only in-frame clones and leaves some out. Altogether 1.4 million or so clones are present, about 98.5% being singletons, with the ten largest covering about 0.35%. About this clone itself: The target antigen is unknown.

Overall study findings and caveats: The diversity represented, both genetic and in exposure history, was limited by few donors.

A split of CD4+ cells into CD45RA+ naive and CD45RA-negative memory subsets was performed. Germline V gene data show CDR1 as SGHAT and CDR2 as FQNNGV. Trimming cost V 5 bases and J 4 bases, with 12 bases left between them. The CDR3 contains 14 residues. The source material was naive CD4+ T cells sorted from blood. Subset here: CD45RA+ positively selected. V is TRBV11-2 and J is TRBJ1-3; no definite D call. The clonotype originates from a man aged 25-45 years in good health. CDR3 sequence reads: CASSPSRGGNTIYF. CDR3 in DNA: TGTGCCAGCAGCCCAAGCAGAGGCGGAAACACCATATATTTT. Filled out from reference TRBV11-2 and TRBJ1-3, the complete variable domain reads EAGVAQSPRYKIIEKRQSVAFWCNPISGHATLYWYQQILGQGPKLLIQFQNNGVVDDSQLPKDRFSAERLKGVDSTLKIQPAKLEDSAVYLCASSPSRGGNTIYFGEGSWLTVV.